Presented here are 32 T cell receptor beta chains from one specimen sequenced in a study of spatial heterogeneity in lung cancer. Time point reported: sample taken at primary tumor resection. Whole RNA came from tumor, nontumor lung or frozen PBMC and was sequenced without being sorted. TCRdb redid the calling of the 5' RACE reads with MiXCR, one entry per CDR3 protein. The sample shows around 48,000 distinct CDR3 sequences, over 4.5% of them seen only once. Sequenced material: PBMCs, taken at surgery. These receptors originate from a male donor with early-stage non-small cell lung cancer.

This clonotype was detected many times. This CDR3 is CATGDTSYQETQYF. CDR3 coding DNA: TGTGCCACCGGGGACACCTCGTACCAAGAGACCCAGTACTTC. The chain uses TRBV10-3 and TRBJ2-5, with D perhaps TRBD1 (6 bases). The CDR3 length is 14 residues. Germline-derived CDR1 and CDR2 are ENHRY and SYGVKD. The V end lost 10 bases, the J end lost 0 bases, and 15 bases lay between the germline ends.

At least ten counts were recorded for this clonotype. The chain has TRBV5-1 and TRBJ2-2; D may be TRBD1 (6 bases). V shed 4 bases and J shed 8 bases, with 15 bases lying between them. Germline values: CDR1 SGHRS, CDR2 YFSETQ. This CDR3 region has 14 residues. CDR3 bases: TGCGCCAGCAGCCTTTCTTCCGGGACAGGGGAGCTGTTTTTT. Protein product: CASSLSSGTGELFF.

Many counts were recorded for this clonotype. V is TRBV19 and J is TRBJ2-5, with D maybe TRBD2 (6 bases). The CDR3 has 16 amino acids. V gave up 3 bases and J gave up 0 bases, with 14 bases separating them. Germline assignment: CDR1 LNHDA and CDR2 SQIVND (reference sequence). The CDR3, as DNA: TGTGCCAGTAGTATGTATCCGGGAGCGCACCAAGAGACCCAGTACTTC. Translated: CASSMYPGAHQETQYF. The whole variable domain, remainder taken from reference TRBV19 and TRBJ2-5, is DGGITQSPKYLFRKEGQNVTLSCEQNLNHDAMYWYRQDPGQGLRLIYYSQIVNDFQKGDIAEGYSVSREKKESFPLTVTSAQKNPTAFYLCASSMYPGAHQETQYFGPGTRLLVL.

This clonotype has at least ten counts. J is TRBJ1-1 and V is TRBV7-2; a possible D gene is TRBD1 (6 bases). Germline lookup yields CDR1 SGHTA and CDR2 FQGNSA. The V end lost 6 bases, the J end lost 8 bases, and 19 bases lay between the germline ends. The CDR3 runs to 14 residues. The DNA for the CDR3 is TGTGCCAGCAGTCTCCAACCGGGGCAGGGGGAAGCTTTCTTT. Translation: CASSLQPGQGEAFF.

The sample holds many counts of this clonotype. This chain links TRBV7-8 with TRBJ2-1, with D maybe TRBD2 (6 bases). The CDR3 covers 13 residues. Germline lookup yields CDR1 SGHVS and CDR2 FQNEAQ. Between the trimmed V and J ends, which lost 2 bases and 6 bases, there was a span of 8 bases. This CDR3 is CASSLFSGNEQFF. The CDR3 DNA reads TGTGCCAGCAGCTTATTTAGCGGCAATGAGCAGTTCTTC. Full variable domain (missing parts from reference TRBV7-8 and TRBJ2-1): GAGVSQSPRYKVAKRGQDVALRCDPISGHVSLFWYQQALGQGPEFLTYFQNEAQLDKSGLPSDRFFAERPEGSVSTLKIQRTQQEDSAVYLCASSLFSGNEQFFGPGTRLTVL.

The chain is built from TRBV5-1 and TRBJ2-7, with TRBD1 identical over 7 bases. This CDR3 has 14 residues. V was clipped by 4 bases and J by 4 bases; unmatched bases: 8. The germline gives CDR1 SGHRS, CDR2 YFSETQ. Written as DNA, the CDR3 is TGCGCCAGCAGCCCCTTAGAACAGGGGTACGAGCAGTACTTC. It specifies CASSPLEQGYEQYF.

This clonotype was observed many times. V and J are TRBV20-1 and TRBJ1-5; 9 bases map to TRBD1. This CDR3 has 13 amino acids. Germline-derived CDR1 and CDR2 are DFQATT and SNEGSKA (reference sequence). The CDR3 protein is CTARTGGNQPQHF. The CDR3 bases are TGCACCGCTCGGACAGGGGGCAATCAGCCCCAGCATTTT.

This clonotype was picked up many times. This chain joins TRBV12-3 or TRBV12-4 and TRBJ2-2; 7 nucleotides line up with TRBD2. The CDR3 covers 15 residues. With V trimmed by 6 bases and J by 4 bases, 8 bases remained unmatched. The CDR3 nucleotides are TGTGCCAGCAGCCTCAGCGGGATGGGCACCGGGGAGCTGTTTTTT. This translates into CASSLSGMGTGELFF.

This clonotype was recorded many times. The genes are TRBV3-1 and TRBJ1-1; D call uncertain. The CDR3 loop spans 12 amino acids. CDR1 is LGHDT, CDR2 YNNKEL, per germline (reference sequence). The germline V and J ends were trimmed by 3 bases and 3 bases, with 5 bases remaining between them. Here the CDR3 DNA reads TGTGCCAGCAGCCACGCAGACACTGAAGCTTTCTTT. Its protein is CASSHADTEAFF.

This clonotype was counted ten times or more. This chain joins TRBV29-1 and TRBJ2-5, with D possibly TRBD1 on 7 matching bases. Per the germline V gene, CDR1 is SQVTM and CDR2 is ANQGSEA. The CDR3 is 14 amino acids. V gave up 7 bases and J gave up 6 bases, with 21 bases separating them. CDR3 bases: TGCAGCGGCTCTCAGGGGGGAAGGCAAAAGACCCAGTACTTC. It codes for CSGSQGGRQKTQYF.

At least ten counts were recorded for this clonotype. The chain couples TRBV6-2 or TRBV6-3 to TRBJ2-2; no definite D call. This CDR3 contains 15 residues. The germline gives CDR1 MNHEY, CDR2 SVGEGT. V dropped 6 bases and J dropped 6 bases, with 17 bases sitting between them. The CDR3 nucleotides are TGTGCCAGCAGACCACCTTCATCGGCCCCCGGGGAGCTGTTTTTT. It translates to CASRPPSSAPGELFF.

V and J are TRBV10-3 and TRBJ2-1; the match to TRBD2 covers 12 bases. The CDR3 extends over 15 amino acids. Trimming took 6 bases from V and 4 from J; bases not matched to a gene: 4. CDR1 is ENHRY, CDR2 SYGVKD, per germline. The CDR3 DNA sequence: TGTGCCATCAGCGGACTAGCGGGGTTATACAATGAGCAGTTCTTC. It yields the protein CAISGLAGLYNEQFF.

In its sample, this clonotype was seen many times. The genes are TRBV11-3 and TRBJ2-7; 7 nucleotides line up with TRBD1. V lost 5 bases and J lost 3; bases outside the gene matches: 7. The CDR3 loop spans 14 amino acids. Germline V gives CDR1 SGHNT, CDR2 YENEEA. CDR3: CASSRSGGSYEQYF. For the CDR3, the DNA is TGTGCCAGCAGCCGATCAGGGGGAAGCTACGAGCAGTACTTC.

This clonotype was observed at least ten times. This chain links TRBV20-1 with TRBJ1-2; 7 nucleotides align to TRBD1. Looked up from germline, CDR1 is DFQATT and CDR2 is SNEGSKA (reference sequence). The CDR3 covers 16 residues. V shed 1 base, J shed 4 bases, and the junction held 12 bases outside the gene matches. CDR3 in DNA: TGCAGTGCTAGAGCCCGTGAGGTTGACAGGGCCTATGGCTACACCTTC. Encoded protein: CSARAREVDRAYGYTF.

The rearrangement joins TRBV11-1 to TRBJ1-1, with no clear D. CDR3 size: 15 residues. Deletions cut 1 base from V and 4 bases from J, with 13 bases between. Looked up from germline, CDR1 is SGHAT and CDR2 is FQDESV (reference sequence). CDR3 nucleotides: TGTGCCAGCAGCTTAGTCGCCTCACCTAGCACTGAAGCTTTCTTT. It specifies CASSLVASPSTEAFF.

The V call is TRBV7-2, the J call TRBJ2-1, with a possible D match to TRBD2 (6 bases). Trimming removed 1 base from V and 5 bases from J, with 12 bases in between. CDR3 size: 15 residues. Germline values: CDR1 SGHTA, CDR2 FQGNSA. The CDR3 DNA follows: TGTGCCAGCAGCTTAGGTACTAGCAGAAACAATGAGCAGTTCTTC. It specifies CASSLGTSRNNEQFF.

This clonotype was seen ten or more times. The chain links TRBV7-9 to TRBJ1-2; no definite D call. Germline V lookup: CDR1 SEHNR, CDR2 FQNEAQ (reference sequence). The CDR3 is made up of 15 amino acids. The V gene lost 4 bases and the J gene lost 0 bases, with 12 bases spanning the gap. The CDR3 region is CASSSIGSSNYGYTF. CDR3 in DNA: TGTGCCAGCAGCTCGATAGGGTCTTCTAACTATGGCTACACCTTC.

Many counts were recorded for this clonotype. V and J are TRBV27 and TRBJ2-3; weak D call: TRBD2 (6 bases). Germline values: CDR1 MNHEY, CDR2 SMNVEV (reference sequence). The CDR3 runs to 14 residues. The V end lost 4 bases, the J end lost 3 bases, and 11 bases lay between the germline ends. Here the CDR3 DNA reads TGTGCCAGCAGTTGGGGGAGCGGGACAGATACGCAGTATTTT. As protein: CASSWGSGTDTQYF.

This clonotype was recorded many times. Here the CDR3 reads CASSPGRNYGYTF. In DNA, the CDR3 is TGTGCCAGCTCACCAGGGCGGAACTATGGCTACACCTTC. The J gene is TRBJ1-2, the V gene TRBV18; D remains unclear. The CDR3 extends over 13 amino acids. The germline V gene encodes CDR1 KGHSH and CDR2 LQKENI. Trimming pared 2 bases from V and 2 bases from J, leaving 6 bases between.

This clonotype occurred many times. This chain joins TRBV6-5 and TRBJ1-2; 10 bases align to TRBD1. V lost 4 bases, J lost 4 bases, and 0 bases stayed unmatched. The CDR3 has 13 amino acids. Germline V gene lookup returns CDR1 MNHEY and CDR2 SVGAGI. This CDR3 is CASSWTGGYGYTF. Written as DNA, the CDR3 is TGTGCCAGCAGTTGGACAGGGGGCTATGGCTACACCTTC.

This clonotype was seen at least ten times. This chain connects TRBV6-5 to TRBJ2-1; 12 bases map to TRBD2. Per the germline V gene, CDR1 is MNHEY and CDR2 is SVGAGI. This CDR3 spans 17 amino acids. V trimming: 0 bases; J trimming: 8 bases; junction bases outside the gene matches: 8. The CDR3 reads CASSYSRTSGNIYEQFF. Here the CDR3 DNA reads TGTGCCAGCAGTTACTCCCGGACTAGCGGGAACATCTATGAGCAGTTCTTC.

This clonotype has at least ten counts. CDR3 nucleotides: TGTGCCAGCAGCCATATCCGGGACAGGCTTCGACTTATCTATGGCTACACCTTC. As protein: CASSHIRDRLRLIYGYTF. The chain joins TRBV5-5 to TRBJ1-2, with TRBD1 matching over 8 bases. Germline loops: CDR1 SGHKS, CDR2 YYEKEE (reference sequence). The CDR3 consists of 18 residues. Trimming took 4 bases from V and 4 from J; bases not matched to a gene: 18.

This clonotype was detected ten times or more. This chain connects TRBV28 to TRBJ1-4; maybe TRBD1 (6 bases). V lost 6 bases and J lost 4, with 15 bases in between. CDR3 length: 15 residues. Per the germline V gene, CDR1 is MDHEN and CDR2 is SYDVKM. The CDR3 DNA follows: TGTGCCAGCAGGAAAGGGGGAGGAGGTAATGAAAAACTGTTTTTT. This sequence encodes CASRKGGGGNEKLFF.

This clonotype has ten or more counts. The chain joins TRBV5-6 to TRBJ2-7, with 7 positions matching TRBD1. V dropped 4 bases and J dropped 6; count of bases not matched to a gene: 4. Germline loops: CDR1 SGHDT, CDR2 YYEEEE. The CDR3 loop spans 12 amino acids. Written as DNA, the CDR3 is TGTGCCAGCAGCCCGACAGGGCGCGAGCAGTACTTC. Its translation is CASSPTGREQYF.

This clonotype was counted many times. V and J are TRBV2 and TRBJ1-1; a weak D match, TRBD1 (5 bases). The V gene lost 6 bases and the J gene lost 7 bases, with 9 bases spanning the gap. The CDR3 covers 11 residues. CDR1 and CDR2 from the germline V gene are SNHLY and FYNNEI. The CDR3 DNA sequence: TGTGCCAGCAGCGGACATATTGAAGCTTTCTTT. Translated, it gives CASSGHIEAFF. The whole variable domain, remainder taken from reference TRBV2 and TRBJ1-1, is EPEVTQTPSHQVTQMGQEVILRCVPISNHLYFYWYRQILGQKVEFLVSFYNNEISEKSEIFDDQFSVERPDGSNFTLKIRSTKLEDSAMYFCASSGHIEAFFGQGTRLTVV.

The table lists this clonotype with many counts. V gene TRBV20-1 combines with J gene TRBJ2-7; perhaps TRBD2 as D (6 bases). The CDR3 is 12 residues long. The ends were cut back, 6 bases at V and 0 bases at J, with 9 bases in the middle. Germline CDR1 reads DFQATT; CDR2 reads SNEGSKA (reference sequence). CDR3 amino acids: CSAGRSSYEQYF. The CDR3 DNA sequence: TGCAGTGCCGGGAGAAGCTCCTACGAGCAGTACTTC.

This clonotype occurred many times. DNA of the CDR3: TGTGCCACCAGTGACCCAAGACAGGGTAGCAATCAGCCCCAGCATTTT. This gives the protein CATSDPRQGSNQPQHF. The chain is built from TRBV24-1 and TRBJ1-5, with TRBD1 identical over 7 bases. Germline V lookup: CDR1 KGHDR, CDR2 SFDVKD. The CDR3 runs to 16 residues. Germline trimming cut 4 bases from V and 0 bases from J; bases unmatched to any gene: 5.

The table lists this clonotype with many counts. V is TRBV11-2 and J is TRBJ1-6; unclear D gene. Trimming stripped 3 bases from V and 8 bases from J, with 5 bases between. CDR1 and CDR2 from the germline V gene are SGHAT and FQNNGV. The CDR3 extends over 12 amino acids. Here the CDR3 reads CASSFLDSPLHF. The DNA for the CDR3 is TGTGCCAGCAGCTTTTTAGATTCACCCCTCCACTTT.

This clonotype was observed many times. The V and J genes are TRBV10-3 and TRBJ1-6; D may be TRBD1 (5 bases). The V gene's germline CDR1 is ENHRY and CDR2 SYGVKD. CDR3 size: 14 residues. V dropped 2 bases and J dropped 10 bases, with 12 bases sitting between them. DNA for the CDR3: TGTGCCATCAGTGAGGGGGACCTCACCTCACCCCTCCACTTT. Residues: CAISEGDLTSPLHF.

This clonotype was counted a few times. V gene TRBV21-1 combines with J gene TRBJ2-7; the D call of TRBD1 is as the table states it, not checked on the DNA. TRBV21-1 is recorded as a pseudogene. This CDR3 has 13 residues. In nucleotides, the CDR3 is TGTGCCAGCAGCAGGGTGGGGGTAGTCGAGCAGTACTTC. It specifies CASSRVGVVEQYF.

There are many counts of this clonotype. V is TRBV7-8 and J is TRBJ2-6, with D uncertain. Per germline, CDR1 SGHVS and CDR2 FQNEAQ. V lost 1 base and J 2 bases, leaving 12 bases between the germline ends. The CDR3 consists of 17 residues. Here the CDR3 reads CASSLGLGRAGANVLTF. In DNA, the CDR3 is TGTGCCAGCAGCTTAGGCCTTGGGCGTGCTGGGGCCAACGTCCTGACTTTC.

There are many counts of this clonotype. The chain has TRBV6-1 and TRBJ1-2; D unresolved. CDR3 length: 12 residues. Germline CDR1 and CDR2: MNHNS and SASEGT. The V end lost 1 base, the J end lost 5 bases, and 5 bases lay between the germline ends. The CDR3 reads CASSEGKYGYTF. The CDR3 region has the DNA TGTGCCAGCAGTGAAGGAAAGTATGGCTACACCTTC.